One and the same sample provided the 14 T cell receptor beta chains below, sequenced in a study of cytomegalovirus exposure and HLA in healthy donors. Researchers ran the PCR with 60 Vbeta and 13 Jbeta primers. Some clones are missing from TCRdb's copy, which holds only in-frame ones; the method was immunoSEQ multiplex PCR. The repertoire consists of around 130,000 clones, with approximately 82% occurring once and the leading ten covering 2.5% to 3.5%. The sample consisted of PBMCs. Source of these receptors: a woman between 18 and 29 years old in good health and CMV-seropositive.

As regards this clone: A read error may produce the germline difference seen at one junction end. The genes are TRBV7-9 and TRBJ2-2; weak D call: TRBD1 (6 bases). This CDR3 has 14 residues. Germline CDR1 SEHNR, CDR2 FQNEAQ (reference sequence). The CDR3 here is CSSSPDSYTGELFF. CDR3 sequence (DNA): TGTTCCAGCAGCCCGGACAGCTACACCGGGGAGCTGTTTTTT.

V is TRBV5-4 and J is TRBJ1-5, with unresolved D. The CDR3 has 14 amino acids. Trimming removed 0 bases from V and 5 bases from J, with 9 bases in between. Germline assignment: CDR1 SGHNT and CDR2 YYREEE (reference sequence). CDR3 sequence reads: CASSLDRADQPQHF. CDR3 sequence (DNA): TGTGCCAGCAGCTTGGACAGAGCGGATCAGCCCCAGCATTTT.

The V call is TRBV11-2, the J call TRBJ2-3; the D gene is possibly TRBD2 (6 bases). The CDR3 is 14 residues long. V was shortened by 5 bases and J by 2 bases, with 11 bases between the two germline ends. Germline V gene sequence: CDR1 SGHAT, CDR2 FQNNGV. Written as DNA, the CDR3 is TGTGCCAGCAGCCGGGACTTCGACACAGATACGCAGTATTTT. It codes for CASSRDFDTDTQYF.

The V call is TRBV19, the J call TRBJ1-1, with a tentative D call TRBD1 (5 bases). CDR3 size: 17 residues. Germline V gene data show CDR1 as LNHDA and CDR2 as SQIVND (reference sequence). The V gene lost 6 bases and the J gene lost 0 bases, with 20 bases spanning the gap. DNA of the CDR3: TGTGCCAGTAGCCCCCGGGATTTGGAGGGGATGAACACTGAAGCTTTCTTT. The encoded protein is CASSPRDLEGMNTEAFF.

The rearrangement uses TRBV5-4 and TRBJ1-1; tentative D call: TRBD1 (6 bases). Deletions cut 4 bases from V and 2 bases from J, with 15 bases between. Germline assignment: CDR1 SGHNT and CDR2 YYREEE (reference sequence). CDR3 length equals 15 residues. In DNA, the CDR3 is TGTGCCAGCAGCGATATAGGGGGGGGAAACACTGAAGCTTTCTTT. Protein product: CASSDIGGGNTEAFF.

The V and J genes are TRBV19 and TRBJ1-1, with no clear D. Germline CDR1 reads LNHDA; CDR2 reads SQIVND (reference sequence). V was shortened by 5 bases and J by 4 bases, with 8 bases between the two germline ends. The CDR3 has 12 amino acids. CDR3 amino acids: CASSPPGTEAFF. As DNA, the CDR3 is TGTGCCAGTAGTCCTCCCGGCACTGAAGCTTTCTTT.

The chain's CDR3 is CASSQELGKGKQGGGAFF. Here the CDR3 DNA reads TGCGCCAGCAGCCAAGAACTGGGAAAGGGGAAGCAGGGGGGAGGAGCTTTCTTT. The chain links TRBV4-1 to TRBJ1-1; 7 bases are shared with TRBD1. The J segment lost 10 bases and the V segment lost 0 bases, leaving 20 bases of the junction unmatched. Germline-derived CDR1 and CDR2 are MGHRA and YSYEKL. This CDR3 is built from 18 residues.

In DNA, the CDR3 is TGCGCCAGCAGCTTGGTTCCAAACACTGAAGCTTTCTTT. It codes for CASSLVPNTEAFF. The rearrangement joins TRBV5-1 to TRBJ1-1; the D is unclear. The CDR3 consists of 13 residues. Trimming shortened V by 0 bases and J by 2 bases, and 5 bases separated the two germline ends. The germline CDR1 and CDR2 sequences are SGHRS and YFSETQ.

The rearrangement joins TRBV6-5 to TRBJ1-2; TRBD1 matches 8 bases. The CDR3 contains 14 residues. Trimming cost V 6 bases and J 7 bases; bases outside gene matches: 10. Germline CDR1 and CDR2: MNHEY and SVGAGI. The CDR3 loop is CASSDSSGGSGYTF. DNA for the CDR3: TGTGCCAGCAGCGATTCTTCAGGGGGCTCTGGCTACACCTTC.

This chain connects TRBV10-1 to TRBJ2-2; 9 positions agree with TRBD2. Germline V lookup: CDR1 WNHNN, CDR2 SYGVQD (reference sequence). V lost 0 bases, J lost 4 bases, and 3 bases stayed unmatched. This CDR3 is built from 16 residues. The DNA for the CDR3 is TGCGCCAGCAGTGAGTCGATTAGCGGGGGCACCGGGGAGCTGTTTTTT. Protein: CASSESISGGTGELFF.

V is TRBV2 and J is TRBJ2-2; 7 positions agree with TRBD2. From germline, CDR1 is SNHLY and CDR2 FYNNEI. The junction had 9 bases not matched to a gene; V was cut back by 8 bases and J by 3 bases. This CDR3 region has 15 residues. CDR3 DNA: TGTGCCAGCTTATGGACTAGGCCAGACACCGGGGAGCTGTTTTTT. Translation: CASLWTRPDTGELFF.

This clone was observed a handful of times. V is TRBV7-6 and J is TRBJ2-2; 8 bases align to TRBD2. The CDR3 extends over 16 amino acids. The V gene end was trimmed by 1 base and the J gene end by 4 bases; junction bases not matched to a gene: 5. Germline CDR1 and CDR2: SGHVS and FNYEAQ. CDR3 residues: CASSLEVAGSTGELFF. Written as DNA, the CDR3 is TGTGCCAGCAGCTTAGAGGTAGCGGGGTCCACCGGGGAGCTGTTTTTT.

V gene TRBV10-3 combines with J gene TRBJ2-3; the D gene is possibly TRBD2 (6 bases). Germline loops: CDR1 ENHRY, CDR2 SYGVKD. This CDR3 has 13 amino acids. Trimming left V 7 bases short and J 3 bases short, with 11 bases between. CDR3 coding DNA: TGTGCCATCAAAGCGGAGGGTACAGATACGCAGTATTTT. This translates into CAIKAEGTDTQYF.

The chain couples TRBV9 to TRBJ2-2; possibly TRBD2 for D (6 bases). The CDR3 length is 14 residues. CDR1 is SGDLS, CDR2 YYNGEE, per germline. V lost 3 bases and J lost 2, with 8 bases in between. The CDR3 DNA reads TGTGCCAGCAGCGGGGGGGTTAACACCGGGGAGCTGTTTTTT. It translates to CASSGGVNTGELFF.